Presented here are 24 T cell receptor beta chains from one specimen sequenced in a study of T cells in Graves' hyperthyroidism and ophthalmopathy. Regions amplified from RNA transcripts were the TCR beta CDR3 regions. Primed by the HTBI set, a first-round RT-PCR was run on the TCR CDR3. TCRdb reprocessed the multiplex PCR reads with MiXCR, giving one entry per CDR3 protein. Of about half a million distinct CDR3 sequences detected, about 20% appear once; the ten largest clones hold less than 65%. Sequencing used blood. These receptors were collected from a woman aged 70-85 years with Graves' ophthalmopathy.

Regarding this clonotype: A much more abundant neighbour one base away suggests this may be a read error. V gene TRBV2 combines with J gene TRBJ2-2; D gene ambiguous. The germline gives CDR1 SNHLY, CDR2 FYNNEI. This CDR3 is built from 15 residues. In nucleotides, the CDR3 is TGTGCCAGGAGTGCCATCCCGGGGAACACCGGGGAGCTGTTTTTT. Translation: CARSAIPGNTGELFF.

This clonotype has more than one count but fewer than ten. The chain links TRBV7-8 to TRBJ2-7; D is unresolved. This CDR3 spans 13 amino acids. V was trimmed by 1 base and J by 2 bases, leaving 6 bases between them. In germline, CDR1 is SGHVS, CDR2 FQNEAQ. The CDR3 bases are TGTGCCAGCAGCTTAGGACATACCTACGAGCAGTACTTC. This translates into CASSLGHTYEQYF.

This clonotype was detected only a few times. The J gene is TRBJ1-1, the V gene TRBV6-2 or TRBV6-3, with 8 bases identical to TRBD1. The CDR3 sequence is 14 residues long. Per germline, CDR1 MNHEY and CDR2 SVGEGT. V gave up 5 bases and J gave up 8 bases; unmatched junction bases: 10. The DNA for the CDR3 is TGTGCCAGCAGTGCCTATACAGGGGGGAGAGAAGCTTTCTTT. Translated, it gives CASSAYTGGREAFF.

J is TRBJ1-1 and V is TRBV10-2; TRBD1 might be the D (6 bases). V was clipped by 0 bases and J by 4 bases, with 12 bases between them. There are 15 residues in the CDR3. Germline CDR1 is WSHSY and CDR2 is SAAADI. The DNA for the CDR3 is TGCGCCAGCAGTGAGTCGCCAGGGGTAAGCACTGAAGCTTTCTTT. This gives the protein CASSESPGVSTEAFF.

This chain joins TRBV15 and TRBJ1-3; D is undetermined. Between the trimmed V and J ends, which lost 8 bases and 0 bases, there was a span of 8 bases. The CDR3 sequence is 13 residues long. Germline lookup yields CDR1 LNHNV and CDR2 YYDKDF (reference sequence). The CDR3 coding sequence is TGTGCCACCGGACTTAGCTCTGGAAACACCATATATTTT. This translates into CATGLSSGNTIYF.

The V call is TRBV5-6, the J call TRBJ2-1, with a weak D call TRBD2 (6 bases). The V and J ends lost 2 bases and 7 bases respectively, with 16 bases between them. Germline V gives CDR1 SGHDT, CDR2 YYEEEE. The CDR3 runs to 15 residues. DNA for the CDR3: TGTGCCAGCAGCTTTGACGGCGGGAAGACTAATGAGCAGTTCTTC. This encodes CASSFDGGKTNEQFF.

V is TRBV11-2 and J is TRBJ2-1; 14 bases are shared with TRBD2. Germline CDR1 SGHAT, CDR2 FQNNGV. The CDR3 runs to 16 residues. V gave up 5 bases and J gave up 7 bases; unmatched junction bases: 7. CDR3 DNA: TGTGCCAGCAGCCCAACTCGGACTAGCGGGAGGAATGAGCAGTTCTTC. Translated, it gives CASSPTRTSGRNEQFF.

The chain employs TRBV6-1 and TRBJ1-2; D gene unclear. Germline-derived CDR1 and CDR2 are MNHNS and SASEGT. Trimming removed 4 bases at V and 0 bases at J, with 6 bases between. The CDR3 is 13 amino acids. The CDR3, as DNA: TGTGCCAGCAGTGGTTTGTCTAACTATGGCTACACCTTC. Protein: CASSGLSNYGYTF.

In its sample, this clonotype was seen a few times. The chain combines TRBV12-3 or TRBV12-4 with TRBJ2-1, with D tentatively TRBD2 (6 bases). The V end lost 6 bases, the J end lost 4 bases, and 16 bases lay between the germline ends. The CDR3 covers 15 residues. CDR3: CASSRELAIYNEQFF. The CDR3 DNA follows: TGTGCCAGCAGCAGGGAGCTAGCGATTTACAATGAGCAGTTCTTC.

This clonotype has a handful of counts. The gene calls are TRBV5-1 and TRBJ1-5; D remains ambiguous. The CDR3 is 15 amino acids. Germline V gives CDR1 SGHRS, CDR2 YFSETQ. Trimming took off 4 bases at V and 1 base at J, with 12 bases between the two ends. The CDR3 spells CASSLIYGSNQPQHF. CDR3 DNA sequence: TGCGCCAGCAGCCTCATTTACGGAAGCAATCAGCCCCAGCATTTT.

This clonotype was seen repeatedly, ten times or more. The chain couples TRBV10-3 to TRBJ2-3; D is unclear. The CDR3 runs 14 residues. From germline, CDR1 is ENHRY and CDR2 SYGVKD. The CDR3 region is CAVKPKGFTDTQYF. The CDR3 DNA reads TGTGCGGTAAAGCCAAAGGGTTTCACAGATACGCAGTATTTT.

This clonotype was recorded a few times. V is TRBV3-1 and J is TRBJ1-4; 8 bases fit TRBD1. The V and J ends lost 6 bases and 2 bases, in that order; junction bases with no gene match: 5. Per the germline V gene, CDR1 is LGHDT and CDR2 is YNNKEL (reference sequence). This CDR3 has 15 amino acids. In DNA, the CDR3 is TGTGCCAGCAGACCAACAGGGGGGACTAATGAAAAACTGTTTTTT. Protein: CASRPTGGTNEKLFF.

This clonotype appeared a few times. The chain joins TRBV18 to TRBJ2-7; D tentatively reads TRBD1 or TRBD2 (5 bases each). Trimming pared 2 bases from V and 5 bases from J, leaving 16 bases between. The CDR3 runs to 15 residues. CDR1 and CDR2 (germline): KGHSH, LQKENI. CDR3 sequence reads: CASSPFAAGSDEQYF. Here the CDR3 DNA reads TGTGCCAGCTCACCATTCGCCGCAGGGAGCGACGAGCAGTACTTC.

This clonotype was seen repeatedly, ten times or more. V is TRBV28 and J is TRBJ2-1, with D possibly being TRBD2 (6 bases). The CDR3 has 13 amino acids. Deletions cut 6 bases from V and 4 bases from J, with 10 bases between. From germline, CDR1 is MDHEN and CDR2 SYDVKM. CDR3 region: CASSRDFYNEQFF. As DNA, the CDR3 is TGTGCCAGCAGCCGGGACTTTTACAATGAGCAGTTCTTC.

This clonotype was detected only a few times. The chain has TRBV19 and TRBJ2-7; D is perhaps TRBD1 (5 bases). The V gene's germline CDR1 is LNHDA and CDR2 SQIVND (reference sequence). The CDR3 has 12 amino acids. With 4 bases removed from V and 3 bases from J, the gap between germline ends came to 7 bases. The CDR3 spells CASSTGNYEQYF. The CDR3 DNA follows: TGTGCCAGTAGTACAGGGAACTACGAGCAGTACTTC.

This clonotype has more than one count but fewer than ten. V is TRBV20-1 and J is TRBJ2-1, with 9 bases identical to TRBD1. CDR3 length: 14 amino acids. V lost 6 bases and J lost 1; bases outside the gene matches: 4. Germline values: CDR1 DFQATT, CDR2 SNEGSKA (reference sequence). CDR3 region: CSASGTGSYNEQFF. The DNA of the CDR3 is TGCAGTGCCTCAGGGACAGGGTCCTACAATGAGCAGTTCTTC.

This clonotype appeared many times. J is TRBJ2-2 and V is TRBV12-3 or TRBV12-4; D is possibly TRBD2 (5 bases). This CDR3 region has 16 residues. With 7 bases removed from V and 2 bases from J, the gap between germline ends came to 17 bases. CDR3 loop: CASTFTRAINTGELFF. As DNA, the CDR3 is TGTGCCAGCACCTTCACTAGGGCAATAAACACCGGGGAGCTGTTTTTT.

The chain combines TRBV30 with TRBJ2-2; tentative D call: TRBD2 (5 bases). Trimming stripped 5 bases from V and 5 bases from J, with 15 bases between. This CDR3 spans 14 amino acids. The germline CDR1 and CDR2 sequences are GTSNPN and SVGIG (reference sequence). DNA of the CDR3: TGTGCCTGGCGCCCCGGGGAGTGGACCGGGGAGCTGTTTTTT. This sequence encodes CAWRPGEWTGELFF.

This clonotype was seen many times. This sequence joins TRBV7-9 and TRBJ2-1; TRBD2 matches at 14 bases. The CDR3 runs to 16 residues. J gave up 4 bases and V 5 bases, and 4 bases lay outside the gene matches. Germline CDR1 is SEHNR and CDR2 is FQNEAQ (reference sequence). CDR3 in amino acids: CASSIGTSGRYNEQFF. In DNA form, the CDR3 reads TGTGCCAGCAGCATCGGGACTAGCGGGAGATACAATGAGCAGTTCTTC.

The sample holds a few counts of this clonotype. V gene TRBV29-1 combines with J gene TRBJ2-7, with D possibly being TRBD2 (6 bases). There are 13 residues in the CDR3. Germline V gene data show CDR1 as SQVTM and CDR2 as ANQGSEA. Trimming took off 4 bases at V and 7 bases at J, with 17 bases between the two ends. The CDR3 bases are TGCAGCGTTGTCCGGGACCGAAGCGGGGAGCAGTACTTC. Amino acids: CSVVRDRSGEQYF.

The V call is TRBV6-5, the J call TRBJ2-2, with 10 bases lining up with TRBD2. The CDR3 has 17 residues. V was pared by 2 bases and J by 4 bases, with 7 bases of the junction left unmatched. Germline assignment: CDR1 MNHEY and CDR2 SVGAGI. The CDR3 nucleotides read TGTGCCAGCAGTTACGTGTCTAGCGGGAGTATCACCGGGGAGCTGTTTTTT. Translating it yields CASSYVSSGSITGELFF.

This clonotype was counted many times. The chain uses TRBV24-1 and TRBJ2-3; D might be TRBD2 (6 bases). The CDR3 length is 14 residues. The germline gives CDR1 KGHDR, CDR2 SFDVKD. The V end lost 0 bases, the J end lost 5 bases, and 8 bases lay between the germline ends. The CDR3 DNA follows: TGTGCCACCAGTGATTTGGAGCGGGTAGATACGCAGTATTTT. Protein: CATSDLERVDTQYF.

This clonotype has more than one count but fewer than ten. The chain has TRBV7-9 and TRBJ1-2; 9 positions match TRBD1. Per germline, CDR1 SEHNR and CDR2 FQNEAQ (reference sequence). CDR3 length: 15 amino acids. Unmatched junction bases numbered 5, after V lost 2 bases and J lost 4 bases. The CDR3 loop reads CASSLSGTGTYGYTF. CDR3 bases: TGTGCCAGCAGCTTATCAGGGACAGGGACCTATGGCTACACCTTC.

This chain joins TRBV3-1 and TRBJ2-7; 7 bases map to TRBD1. Germline CDR1 is LGHDT and CDR2 is YNNKEL (reference sequence). J was trimmed by 6 bases and V by 0 bases; bases with no gene match: 8. CDR3 length: 15 residues. The CDR3 protein is CASSQEGDRVREQYF. As DNA, the CDR3 is TGTGCCAGCAGCCAAGAAGGAGACAGGGTACGCGAGCAGTACTTC.